A single sample gave rise to the 32 T cell receptor beta chains below, sequenced in a study of read filtering for tumor transcriptome and immune sequencing. Molecular barcoded adaptors covering alpha/delta and beta/gamma chains were used on around 400 ng RNA. In TCRdb, the reads were re-called with MiXCR into one record per CDR3 protein. This sample has 100,000 to 150,000 distinct CDR3 sequences, with around 14% found just once. Sequencing was done on a sample of a population of CD138-negative cells sorted from bone marrow. The receptors derive from a donor aged 40 or older with multiple myeloma.

This clonotype was seen at least ten times. The chain uses TRBV6-5 and TRBJ1-2; D gene ambiguous. The CDR3 sequence is 14 residues long. Germline-derived CDR1 and CDR2 are MNHEY and SVGAGI. The ends were cut back, 6 bases at V and 0 bases at J, with 11 bases in the middle. The CDR3 bases are TGTGCCAGCAGCCAACCCGGGACTAACTATGGCTACACCTTC. Protein sequence: CASSQPGTNYGYTF.

This clonotype came up many times. This chain joins TRBV6-5 and TRBJ2-5; perhaps TRBD2 as D (5 bases). The CDR3 is 14 amino acids. Germline values: CDR1 MNHEY, CDR2 SVGAGI. The germline V and J ends were trimmed by 2 bases and 5 bases, with 12 bases remaining between them. The CDR3: CASSYGPSSETQYF. As DNA, the CDR3 is TGTGCCAGCAGTTACGGCCCTAGCTCCGAGACCCAGTACTTC.

Only a few counts were recorded for this clonotype. The chain has TRBV19 and TRBJ2-4; the match to TRBD2 covers 9 bases. CDR1 LNHDA and CDR2 SQIVND come from the germline V gene (reference sequence). There are 15 residues in the CDR3. V lost 3 bases to trimming and J lost 15 bases; unmatched junction nucleotides: 15. CDR3: CASSISPSGKVRPYF. CDR3 DNA: TGTGCCAGTAGTATCTCCCCTAGCGGGAAGGTTCGGCCGTACTTC.

This clonotype was counted ten times or more. The chain uses TRBV6-5 and TRBJ2-5; no clear D gene. This CDR3 comprises 13 residues. Germline values: CDR1 MNHEY, CDR2 SVGAGI. Trimming left V 4 bases short and J 2 bases short, with 8 bases between. CDR3 loop: CASSFDSQETQYF. The CDR3 DNA reads TGTGCCAGCAGTTTCGACTCACAAGAGACCCAGTACTTC.

This clonotype was picked up many times. J is TRBJ2-1 and V is TRBV27; D unclear. The V end lost 6 bases, the J end lost 7 bases, and 10 bases lay between the germline ends. The CDR3 is made up of 12 amino acids. The germline CDR1 and CDR2 sequences are MNHEY and SMNVEV (reference sequence). CDR3 sequence reads: CASRGRNNEQFF. CDR3 nucleotides: TGTGCCAGCAGAGGACGGAATAATGAGCAGTTCTTC.

To note about this clonotype: This clone may be a read error of a much larger clone one base away. The rearrangement uses TRBV11-2 and TRBJ2-3; D is perhaps TRBD1 or TRBD2 (5 bases each). The CDR3 runs to 11 residues. In germline, CDR1 is SGHAT, CDR2 FQNNGV. The CDR3 nucleotides are TGTGCCAGCAGCTTAGGGGGACCCTGGTGTTTT. This sequence encodes CASSLGGPWCF.

In its sample, this clonotype was seen a few times. This is likely a read error, given that the CDR3 carries no conserved phenylalanine or tryptophan at its end. The chain uses TRBV29-1 and TRBJ2-5; D is perhaps TRBD1 (6 bases). V was trimmed by 7 bases and J by 1 base, leaving 10 bases between them. Looked up from germline, CDR1 is SQVTM and CDR2 is ANQGSEA. The CDR3 runs to 12 residues. The CDR3 protein is CSAQGVQETQYL. The CDR3 DNA reads as TGCAGCGCACAGGGAGTCCAAGAGACCCAGTACCTC.

This clonotype appeared many times. V and J are TRBV6-2 or TRBV6-3 and TRBJ2-7; 7 bases align to TRBD1. Losses at the gene ends were 4 bases for V and 3 bases for J; bases not matched to a gene: 6. In germline, CDR1 is MNHEY, CDR2 SVGEGT. This CDR3 is 14 amino acids long. CDR3: CASSSTGAGYEQYF. The CDR3 DNA reads TGTGCCAGCAGTTCTACAGGGGCGGGCTACGAGCAGTACTTC.

The V gene is TRBV15, the J gene TRBJ1-5; D is possibly TRBD1 (6 bases). The V end was cut by 3 bases, the J end by 3 bases, with 24 bases between. Germline CDR1 and CDR2: LNHNV and YYDKDF (reference sequence). The length of the CDR3 is 19 residues. The CDR3 DNA is TGTGCCACCAGCAGCCGTAATTCCCCGGGACATGAAACCAATCAGCCCCAGCATTTT. The encoded protein is CATSSRNSPGHETNQPQHF.

In this sample, this clonotype turned up many times. The rearrangement links TRBV6-4 to TRBJ2-7; 11 nucleotides agree with TRBD2. This CDR3 has 17 residues. The V gene end was trimmed by 0 bases and the J gene end by 3 bases; junction bases not matched to a gene: 7. Germline assignment: CDR1 MRHNA and CDR2 SNTAGT. Here the CDR3 DNA reads TGTGCCAGCAGTGACTCGATCAGAACTAGCGGGAGCTACGAGCAGTACTTC. It specifies CASSDSIRTSGSYEQYF.

This clonotype appeared many times. The chain uses TRBV2 and TRBJ1-5; D not certain. This CDR3 contains 14 residues. Germline values: CDR1 SNHLY, CDR2 FYNNEI. Trimming pared 1 base from V and 0 bases from J, leaving 4 bases between. Here the CDR3 DNA reads TGTGCCAGCAGTGAAGGGAGTAGCAATCAGCCCCAGCATTTT. It specifies CASSEGSSNQPQHF.

This clonotype appeared many times. This chain uses TRBV7-2 with TRBJ1-5, with TRBD1 matching over 7 bases. This CDR3 is 13 amino acids long. V was pared by 5 bases and J by 6 bases, with 4 bases of the junction left unmatched. From germline, CDR1 is SGHTA and CDR2 FQGNSA. CDR3 nucleotides: TGTGCCAGCAGCCTCAACAGGGGTCAGCCCCAGCATTTT. Translated, it gives CASSLNRGQPQHF.

The chain couples TRBV5-6 to TRBJ1-5; D is perhaps TRBD1 (5 bases). The CDR3 contains 14 residues. Germline V lookup: CDR1 SGHDT, CDR2 YYEEEE. Trimming took 0 bases from V and 5 from J, leaving 9 bases between them. The CDR3 DNA reads as TGTGCCAGCAGCTTGGGGGGGGACTATCAGCCCCAGCATTTT. This sequence encodes CASSLGGDYQPQHF. The whole variable domain, filled in from reference TRBV5-6 and TRBJ1-5, reads DAGVTQSPTHLIKTRGQQVTLRCSPKSGHDTVSWYQQALGQGPQFIFQYYEEEERQRGNFPDRFSGHQFPNYSSELNVNALLLGDSALYLCASSLGGDYQPQHFGDGTRLSIL.

This clonotype was found many times. The gene calls are TRBV12-3 or TRBV12-4 and TRBJ1-6, with 8 bases lining up with TRBD1. Unmatched junction bases numbered 4, after V lost 4 bases and J lost 11 bases. The CDR3 extends over 13 amino acids. In nucleotides, the CDR3 is TGTGCCAGCAGTTCAGGGGGCGTTACACCCCTCCACTTT. Amino acids: CASSSGGVTPLHF.

In its sample, this clonotype was seen many times. V usage is TRBV6-6 and J usage is TRBJ2-5, with D uncertain. The CDR3 is made up of 14 amino acids. The ends were cut back, 7 bases at V and 1 base at J, with 13 bases in the middle. Per germline, CDR1 MNHNY and CDR2 SVGAGI (reference sequence). The CDR3: CASNNGEFQETQYF. The DNA of the CDR3 is TGTGCCAGCAATAATGGCGAGTTCCAAGAGACCCAGTACTTC.

The chain is built from TRBV6-1 and TRBJ1-1; a possible D gene is TRBD1 (6 bases). This CDR3 has 13 residues. Trimming took off 5 bases at V and 8 bases at J, with 15 bases between the two ends. Germline V gene sequence: CDR1 MNHNS, CDR2 SASEGT. CDR3 sequence reads: CASSLTGSAEAFF. In nucleotides, the CDR3 is TGTGCCAGCAGTTTAACAGGGTCGGCCGAAGCTTTCTTT.

This clonotype was counted at least ten times. The genes are TRBV15 and TRBJ1-4, with 8 bases that match TRBD1. CDR3 length: 15 residues. V lost 6 bases and J lost 5; bases outside the gene matches: 8. Germline V gene data show CDR1 as LNHNV and CDR2 as YYDKDF (reference sequence). The chain's CDR3 is CATRGRTGWNEKLFF. CDR3 nucleotides: TGTGCCACCAGAGGAAGGACAGGGTGGAATGAAAAACTGTTTTTT.

This clonotype was counted at least ten times. The J gene is TRBJ2-1, the V gene TRBV20-1; maybe TRBD2 (7 bases). CDR3 length equals 13 residues. Germline V gives CDR1 DFQATT, CDR2 SNEGSKA (reference sequence). V lost 4 bases and J lost 9, with 16 bases in between. CDR3 sequence (DNA): TGCAGTGCTAAAAGGGGGGGGCGAGGTGAGCAGTTCTTC. This translates into CSAKRGGRGEQFF.

This clonotype was seen ten or more times. The chain combines TRBV29-1 with TRBJ1-2; no definite D call. The CDR3 spans 12 residues. Trimming shortened V by 6 bases and J by 7 bases, and 15 bases separated the two germline ends. The germline gives CDR1 SQVTM, CDR2 ANQGSEA. CDR3 region: CSVEVRTSGYTF. CDR3 coding DNA: TGCAGCGTAGAGGTACGGACCAGTGGCTACACCTTC.

This clonotype was observed many times. The genes are TRBV30 and TRBJ2-1; 8 bases align to TRBD1. Germline V CDR1 and CDR2: GTSNPN, SVGIG (reference sequence). The V segment lost 4 bases and the J segment 0 bases; nucleotides outside the gene matches: 5. The CDR3 spans 15 residues. CDR3 sequence: CAWNRGSGSYNEQFF. For the CDR3, the DNA is TGTGCCTGGAACAGGGGGAGTGGCTCCTACAATGAGCAGTTCTTC.

This clonotype occurred many times. The chain recombines TRBV30 with TRBJ1-2, with D uncertain. V lost 3 bases and J 4 bases, leaving 6 bases between the germline ends. Per germline, CDR1 GTSNPN and CDR2 SVGIG (reference sequence). This CDR3 is built from 11 residues. The CDR3 DNA reads as TGTGCCTGGAGCACTGGCTATGGCTACACCTTC. Protein sequence: CAWSTGYGYTF.

This clonotype was seen many times. V usage is TRBV18 and J usage is TRBJ1-1, with D maybe TRBD1 (6 bases). The CDR3 covers 13 residues. The germline V gene has CDR1 KGHSH and CDR2 LQKENI. With 0 bases removed from V and 9 bases from J, the gap between germline ends came to 11 bases. As DNA, the CDR3 is TGTGCCAGCTCACCACCGCCGGGGGCTCAAGCTTTCTTT. It specifies CASSPPPGAQAFF.

This clonotype was found many times. This chain uses TRBV24-1 with TRBJ2-1, with TRBD2 as a possible D gene (6 bases). The CDR3 contains 12 residues. Trimming took off 3 bases at V and 7 bases at J, with 6 bases between the two ends. CDR1 KGHDR and CDR2 SFDVKD come from the germline V gene. This CDR3 is CATSDAGNEQFF. The CDR3 nucleotides are TGTGCCACCAGTGATGCGGGAAATGAGCAGTTCTTC.

At least ten counts were recorded for this clonotype. This sequence joins TRBV13 and TRBJ2-3; 9 positions agree with TRBD1. The V segment lost 4 bases and the J segment 4 bases; nucleotides outside the gene matches: 12. This CDR3 comprises 17 residues. In germline, CDR1 is PRHDT, CDR2 FYEKMQ (reference sequence). CDR3 sequence (DNA): TGTGCCAGCAGCTCCGCTCCGCCGGGACAGGGTTCAGATACGCAGTATTTT. Its protein product is CASSSAPPGQGSDTQYF.

With respect to this clonotype: A much larger clonotype is one base distant, so this may be a read error. The J gene is TRBJ1-1, the V gene TRBV6-5; D is uncertain. The CDR3 has 13 amino acids. The germline gives CDR1 MNHEY, CDR2 SVGAGI. CDR3 region: CASSQRWATDAFF. As DNA, the CDR3 is TGTGCCAGCAGCCAGAGGTGGGCGACTGACGCTTTCTTT.

The genes are TRBV12-5 and TRBJ1-5; no reliable D call. V shed 1 base and J shed 2 bases, with 12 bases lying between them. The germline gives CDR1 LGHNT, CDR2 FRNRAP. The CDR3 sequence is 16 residues long. The CDR3 loop reads CASGLDPGVGNQPQHF. In DNA form, the CDR3 reads TGTGCTAGTGGTTTGGACCCAGGTGTAGGCAATCAGCCCCAGCATTTT.

At least ten counts were recorded for this clonotype. This chain joins TRBV7-9 and TRBJ2-2; TRBD1 matches 8 bases. CDR3 length: 18 amino acids. The trim removed 0 bases at V and 5 bases at J, leaving 11 bases unmatched. Per the germline V gene, CDR1 is SEHNR and CDR2 is FQNEAQ (reference sequence). The CDR3 DNA reads as TGTGCCAGCAGCTTAGCTTTAAGGACAGGGTGGAAAACCGGGGAGCTGTTTTTT. Amino acids: CASSLALRTGWKTGELFF.

The chain is built from TRBV9 and TRBJ2-3, with D hard to call. The germline CDR1 and CDR2 sequences are SGDLS and YYNGEE. The CDR3 extends over 13 amino acids. V was shortened by 0 bases and J by 3 bases, with 5 bases between the two germline ends. The CDR3 region is CASSVGGTDTQYF. Here the CDR3 DNA reads TGTGCCAGCAGCGTAGGAGGTACAGATACGCAGTATTTT.

For this clonotype: A clone one base away is much larger, so this may be a read error. The chain links TRBV3-1 to TRBJ2-5, with D unresolved. CDR3 length: 11 residues. CDR1 and CDR2 (germline): LGHDT, YNNKEL (reference sequence). The CDR3, as DNA: TGTGCCAGCAGCCTAGAGGCGACCCAGTGCTTC. Protein sequence: CASSLEATQCF.

Comments on this clonotype: A much larger clone differs by one base, so this may be a read error. This rearrangement joins TRBV13 to TRBJ2-7, with D possibly matching TRBD2 (6 bases). This CDR3 spans 15 amino acids. Germline CDR1 is PRHDT and CDR2 is FYEKMQ (reference sequence). The CDR3 region is CASSPSGRVSYEQCF. CDR3 sequence (DNA): TGTGCCAGCAGCCCAAGCGGGCGGGTCTCCTACGAGCAGTGCTTC.

This clonotype has a count of ten or more. The rearrangement uses TRBV6-2 or TRBV6-3 and TRBJ2-4, with 10 nucleotides matching TRBD2. This CDR3 is 15 amino acids long. Germline values: CDR1 MNHEY, CDR2 SVGEGT. Germline trimming cut 6 bases from V and 1 base from J; bases unmatched to any gene: 3. As DNA, the CDR3 is TGTGCCAGCAGAGGACTAGCGGAGGCCAAAAACATTCAGTACTTC. It codes for CASRGLAEAKNIQYF.

On this clonotype: This may be a read error, as it is one base from a much larger clone. The rearrangement joins TRBV7-9 to TRBJ2-7; D is possibly TRBD2 (6 bases). The CDR3 extends over 15 amino acids. The V end was cut by 6 bases, the J end by 0 bases, with 15 bases between. CDR1 is SEHNR and CDR2 is FQNEAQ in the germline V gene (reference sequence). This CDR3 is CASSLSLAYSYEQYF. CDR3 sequence (DNA): TGTGCCAGCAGTCTATCTCTAGCGTACTCCTACGAGCAGTACTTC.